The 18 T cell receptor beta chains below were found in one sample sequenced in a study of T cell responses to AZD1222 COVID-19 vaccine. Here immunoSEQ multiplex PCR was the method, and the copy in TCRdb shows in-frame clones only, minus some. The sample shows approximately 190,000 clones, 85% to 95% of them seen only once. The source material was peripheral blood, sampled 28 days after the second dose of the MenACWY control vaccine. All receptors derive from an adult who received the MenACWY meningococcal vaccine as a control.

This chain joins TRBV6-5 and TRBJ2-3; 9 positions agree with TRBD1. Looked up from germline, CDR1 is MNHEY and CDR2 is SVGAGI. The CDR3 spans 15 residues. The junction had 9 bases not matched to a gene; V was cut back by 8 bases and J by 3 bases. The CDR3 region is CASGRTGGSTDTQYF. The CDR3 DNA follows: TGTGCCAGCGGACGTACAGGGGGCTCAACAGATACGCAGTATTTT.

This clone was detected once. The rearrangement joins TRBV20-1 to TRBJ2-1; TRBD2 aligns across 8 bases. The CDR3 contains 19 residues. The V gene end was trimmed by 3 bases and the J gene end by 6 bases; junction bases not matched to a gene: 22. CDR1 is DFQATT and CDR2 is SNEGSKA in the germline V gene (reference sequence). This chain's CDR3 is CSASTPRLASPSSPNEQFF. In DNA form, the CDR3 reads TGCAGTGCTAGTACTCCGAGACTAGCGTCCCCCTCCTCTCCCAATGAGCAGTTCTTC.

The rearrangement joins TRBV19 to TRBJ1-3, with a tentative D call TRBD1 (6 bases). In germline, CDR1 is LNHDA, CDR2 SQIVND (reference sequence). The CDR3 sequence is 15 residues long. Trimming took 7 bases from V and 1 from J, leaving 14 bases between them. The CDR3, as DNA: TGTGCCAGTATGATCGGGGGCTGGTCTGGAAACACCATATATTTT. Translated: CASMIGGWSGNTIYF.

V gene TRBV7-9 combines with J gene TRBJ1-4; D ambiguous. V lost 7 bases and J lost 0, with 6 bases in between. The germline V gene has CDR1 SEHNR and CDR2 FQNEAQ (reference sequence). The CDR3 runs to 13 residues. CDR3 nucleotides: TGTGCCAGCAAGGAGGCAACTAATGAAAAACTGTTTTTT. Protein: CASKEATNEKLFF.

The CDR3 spells CASTRLLYEQFF. CDR3 nucleotides: TGTGCCAGCACCCGGCTTCTTTATGAGCAGTTCTTC. This sequence joins TRBV12-3 or TRBV12-4 and TRBJ2-1; no clear D. The CDR3 consists of 12 residues. Trimming cost V 7 bases and J 8 bases, with 12 bases left between them.

The table lists this clone with a count of one. The rearrangement uses TRBV2 and TRBJ2-1; possibly TRBD2 for D (5 bases). Germline V lookup: CDR1 SNHLY, CDR2 FYNNEI. The CDR3 runs 13 residues. Trimming removed 7 bases at V and 6 bases at J, with 13 bases between. The CDR3 sequence is CASNRGLSNEQFF. DNA of the CDR3: TGTGCCAGCAATCGGGGTCTGTCCAATGAGCAGTTCTTC.

V and J are TRBV24-1 and TRBJ2-7, with no clear D. The germline V and J ends were trimmed by 2 bases and 2 bases, with 9 bases remaining between them. The CDR3 covers 14 residues. Per germline, CDR1 KGHDR and CDR2 SFDVKD. For the CDR3, the DNA is TGTGCCACCAGTGATTCGGACGGACCCTACGAGCAGTACTTC. Protein: CATSDSDGPYEQYF.

The rearrangement uses TRBV7-9 and TRBJ1-2, with D possibly being TRBD1 (6 bases). The CDR3 has 17 amino acids. Trimming cost V 4 bases and J 2 bases, with 20 bases left between them. Germline V CDR1 and CDR2: SEHNR, FQNEAQ (reference sequence). DNA of the CDR3: TGTGCCAGCAGCTCCCAAAAGAGCCACAGGGCCAACTATGGCTACACCTTC. This sequence encodes CASSSQKSHRANYGYTF.

The J gene is TRBJ2-1, the V gene TRBV10-2; the D gene is possibly TRBD2 (6 bases). V was clipped by 3 bases and J by 9 bases, with 12 bases between them. Germline CDR1 and CDR2: WSHSY and SAAADI. The CDR3 totals 13 residues. Here the CDR3 DNA reads TGCGCCAGCAGTGATTCTTGGAGGGGTGAGCAGTTCTTC. Translation: CASSDSWRGEQFF.

The rearrangement uses TRBV7-2 and TRBJ1-5; TRBD1 is a possible D gene (6 bases). V shed 5 bases and J shed 2 bases, with 13 bases lying between them. Germline CDR1 is SGHTA and CDR2 is FQGNSA. CDR3 length: 15 amino acids. The CDR3 here is CASSPLGGRNQPQHF. The CDR3, as DNA: TGTGCCAGCAGCCCGTTGGGGGGGCGCAATCAGCCCCAGCATTTT.

This chain links TRBV7-2 with TRBJ2-7; tentatively, D is TRBD1 (5 bases). V lost 0 bases, J lost 3 bases, and 9 bases lay in between. This CDR3 has 14 residues. Germline values: CDR1 SGHTA, CDR2 FQGNSA. The CDR3: CASSLAGTGYEQYF. The CDR3 region has the DNA TGTGCCAGCAGCTTAGCGGGCACAGGCTACGAGCAGTACTTC.

The rearrangement uses TRBV15 and TRBJ2-1; the match to TRBD2 covers 7 bases. Trimming removed 5 bases from V and 4 bases from J; junction bases left unmatched: 14. This CDR3 has 17 residues. Germline loops: CDR1 LNHNV, CDR2 YYDKDF (reference sequence). Written as DNA, the CDR3 is TGTGCCACCAGCGGAAACGGGGAGGGGCTAGCTTACAATGAGCAGTTCTTC. Protein sequence: CATSGNGEGLAYNEQFF.

This rearrangement joins TRBV7-9 to TRBJ1-1; D gene unclear. The germline V gene has CDR1 SEHNR and CDR2 FQNEAQ (reference sequence). The germline V and J ends were trimmed by 5 bases and 0 bases, with 19 bases remaining between them. CDR3 length: 17 residues. This chain's CDR3 is CASSRGESPTLNTEAFF. The CDR3 nucleotides are TGTGCCAGCAGCCGGGGAGAATCCCCCACCCTGAACACTGAAGCTTTCTTT.

This chain joins TRBV19 and TRBJ1-4; D remains ambiguous. Trimming cost V 0 bases and J 13 bases, with 15 bases left between them. CDR3 length equals 14 residues. Germline CDR1 reads LNHDA; CDR2 reads SQIVND (reference sequence). The CDR3 nucleotides read TGTGCCAGTAGTATAGATCCCGCGGCGTTCGGACTGTTTTTT. Its protein is CASSIDPAAFGLFF. The whole variable domain, filled in from reference TRBV19 and TRBJ1-4, reads DGGITQSPKYLFRKEGQNVTLSCEQNLNHDAMYWYRQDPGQGLRLIYYSQIVNDFQKGDIAEGYSVSREKKESFPLTVTSAQKNPTAFYLCASSIDPAAFGLFFGSGTQLSVL.

V usage is TRBV5-1 and J usage is TRBJ1-6; D ambiguous. The CDR3 sequence is 14 residues long. V lost 0 bases to trimming and J lost 5 bases, with 6 bases between them. Germline CDR1 reads SGHRS; CDR2 reads YFSETQ. The CDR3 DNA sequence: TGCGCCAGCAGCTTGGCGGACCATAATTCACCCCTCCACTTT. It translates to CASSLADHNSPLHF. The complete variable domain, with remaining parts taken from reference TRBV5-1 and TRBJ1-6, reads KAGVTQTPRYLIKTRGQQVTLSCSPISGHRSVSWYQQTPGQGLQFLFEYFSETQRNKGNFPGRFSGRQFSNSRSEMNVSTLELGDSALYLCASSLADHNSPLHFGNGTRLTVT.

The rearrangement joins TRBV2 to TRBJ2-2; 12 nucleotides match TRBD2. The CDR3 is made up of 14 amino acids. CDR1 and CDR2 (germline): SNHLY, FYNNEI. V lost 6 bases to trimming and J lost 4 bases; unmatched junction nucleotides: 0. The DNA of the CDR3 is TGTGCCAGCAGGGGACTAGCGGGCACCGGGGAGCTGTTTTTT. Translating it yields CASRGLAGTGELFF.

This clone appeared once. The gene calls are TRBV29-1 and TRBJ2-7, with D unresolved. This CDR3 contains 13 residues. Germline CDR1 reads SQVTM; CDR2 reads ANQGSEA. Trimming left V 4 bases short and J 2 bases short, with 12 bases between. The CDR3 DNA is TGCAGCGTTGCTCCGGACCGAGCCTACGAGCAGTACTTC. Translated: CSVAPDRAYEQYF.

The rearrangement links TRBV3-1 (or the pseudogene TRBV3-2) to TRBJ2-1; 13 bases fit TRBD2. Germline V lookup: CDR1 LGHDT, CDR2 YNNKEL (reference sequence). The CDR3 consists of 14 residues. Trimming cost V 6 bases and J 5 bases; bases outside gene matches: 1. The CDR3 is CASRGTSGNNEQFF. DNA for the CDR3: TGTGCCAGCAGGGGGACTAGCGGGAACAATGAGCAGTTCTTC.